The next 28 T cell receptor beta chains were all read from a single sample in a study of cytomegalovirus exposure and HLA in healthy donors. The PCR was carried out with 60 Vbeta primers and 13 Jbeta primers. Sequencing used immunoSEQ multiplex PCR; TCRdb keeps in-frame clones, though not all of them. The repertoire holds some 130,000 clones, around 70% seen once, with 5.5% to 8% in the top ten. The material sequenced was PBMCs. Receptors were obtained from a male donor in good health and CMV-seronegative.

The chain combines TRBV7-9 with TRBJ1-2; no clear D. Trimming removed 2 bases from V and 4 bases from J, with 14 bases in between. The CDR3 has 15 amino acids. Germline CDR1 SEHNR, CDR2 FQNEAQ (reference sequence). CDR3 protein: CASSLFEGAGYGYTF. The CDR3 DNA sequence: TGTGCCAGCAGCTTATTCGAGGGCGCAGGCTATGGCTACACCTTC.

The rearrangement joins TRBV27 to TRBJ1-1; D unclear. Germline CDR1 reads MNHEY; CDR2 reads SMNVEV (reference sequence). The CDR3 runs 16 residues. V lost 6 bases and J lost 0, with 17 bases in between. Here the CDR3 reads CASSPPSSPVNTEAFF. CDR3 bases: TGTGCCAGCAGCCCTCCTTCTAGTCCCGTGAACACTGAAGCTTTCTTT.

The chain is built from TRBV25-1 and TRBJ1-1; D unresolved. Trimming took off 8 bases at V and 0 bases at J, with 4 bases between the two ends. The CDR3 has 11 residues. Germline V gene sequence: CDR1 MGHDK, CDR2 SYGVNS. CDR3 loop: CASQVNTEAFF. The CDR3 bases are TGTGCCAGCCAGGTGAACACTGAAGCTTTCTTT.

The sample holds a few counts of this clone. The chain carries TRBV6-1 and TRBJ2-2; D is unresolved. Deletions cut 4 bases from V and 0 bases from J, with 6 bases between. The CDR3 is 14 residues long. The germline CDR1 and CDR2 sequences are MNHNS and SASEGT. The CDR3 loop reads CASSALANTGELFF. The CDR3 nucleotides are TGTGCCAGCAGTGCTCTAGCGAACACCGGGGAGCTGTTTTTT.

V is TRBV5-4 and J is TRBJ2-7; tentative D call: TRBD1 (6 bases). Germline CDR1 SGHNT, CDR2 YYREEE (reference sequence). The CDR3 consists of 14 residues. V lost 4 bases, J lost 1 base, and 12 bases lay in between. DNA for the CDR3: TGTGCCAGCAGCCCGCAGGGGATTTCCTACGAGCAGTACTTC. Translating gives CASSPQGISYEQYF. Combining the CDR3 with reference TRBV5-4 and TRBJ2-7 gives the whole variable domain ETGVTQSPTHLIKTRGQQVTLRCSSQSGHNTVSWYQQALGQGPQFIFQYYREEENGRGNFPPRFSGLQFPNYSSELNVNALELDDSALYLCASSPQGISYEQYFGPGTRLTVT.

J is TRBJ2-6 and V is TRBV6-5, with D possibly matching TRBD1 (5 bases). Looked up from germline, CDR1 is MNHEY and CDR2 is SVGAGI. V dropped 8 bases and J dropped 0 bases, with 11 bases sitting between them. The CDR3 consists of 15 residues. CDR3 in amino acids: CASAQGFSGANVLTF. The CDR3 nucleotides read TGTGCCAGCGCTCAGGGTTTCTCTGGGGCCAACGTCCTGACTTTC.

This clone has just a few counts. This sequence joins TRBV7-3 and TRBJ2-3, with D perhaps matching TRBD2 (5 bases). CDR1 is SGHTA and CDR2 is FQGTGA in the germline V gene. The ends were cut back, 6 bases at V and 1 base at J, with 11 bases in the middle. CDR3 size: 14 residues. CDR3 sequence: CASSPGIRTDTQYF. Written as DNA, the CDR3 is TGTGCCAGCAGTCCCGGGATTCGCACAGATACGCAGTATTTT.

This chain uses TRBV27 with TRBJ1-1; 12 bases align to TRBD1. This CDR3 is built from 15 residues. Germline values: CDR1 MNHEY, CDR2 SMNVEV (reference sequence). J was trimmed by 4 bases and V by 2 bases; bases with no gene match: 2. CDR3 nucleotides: TGTGCCAGCAGTTTAGGGACAGGGGGCGGCACTGAAGCTTTCTTT. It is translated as CASSLGTGGGTEAFF.

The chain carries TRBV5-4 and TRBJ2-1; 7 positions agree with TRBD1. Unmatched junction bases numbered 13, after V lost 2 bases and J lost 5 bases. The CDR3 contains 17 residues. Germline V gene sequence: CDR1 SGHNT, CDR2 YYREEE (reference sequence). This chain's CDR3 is CASSFTPRQGIDNEQFF. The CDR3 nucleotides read TGTGCCAGCAGCTTTACCCCGCGACAGGGTATCGACAATGAGCAGTTCTTC.

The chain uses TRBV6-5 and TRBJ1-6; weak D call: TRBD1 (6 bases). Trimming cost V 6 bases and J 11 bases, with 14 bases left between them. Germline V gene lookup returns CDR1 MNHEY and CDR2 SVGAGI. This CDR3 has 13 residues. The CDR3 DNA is TGTGCCAGCAGCGACAGGCCGGCGGCACCCCTCCACTTT. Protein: CASSDRPAAPLHF.

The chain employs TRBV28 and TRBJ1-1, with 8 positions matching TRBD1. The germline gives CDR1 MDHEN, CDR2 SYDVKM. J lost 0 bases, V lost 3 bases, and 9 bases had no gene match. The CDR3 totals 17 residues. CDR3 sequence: CASSFQPGQAMNTEAFF. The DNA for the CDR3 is TGTGCCAGCAGTTTCCAACCGGGACAGGCGATGAACACTGAAGCTTTCTTT.

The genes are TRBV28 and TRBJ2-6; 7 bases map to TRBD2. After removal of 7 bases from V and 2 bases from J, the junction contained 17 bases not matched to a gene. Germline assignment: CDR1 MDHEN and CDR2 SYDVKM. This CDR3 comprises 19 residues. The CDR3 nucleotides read TGTGCCAGCACTTCATGGGGAGTGGGAGGGCCGGCTGGGGCCAACGTCCTGACTTTC. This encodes CASTSWGVGGPAGANVLTF.

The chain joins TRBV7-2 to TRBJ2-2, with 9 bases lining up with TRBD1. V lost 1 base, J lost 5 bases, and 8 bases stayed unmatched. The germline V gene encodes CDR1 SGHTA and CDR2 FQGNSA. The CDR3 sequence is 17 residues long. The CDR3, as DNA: TGTGCCAGCAGCTTAGTTGGGACAGGGCCGGGGACCGGGGAGCTGTTTTTT. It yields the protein CASSLVGTGPGTGELFF.

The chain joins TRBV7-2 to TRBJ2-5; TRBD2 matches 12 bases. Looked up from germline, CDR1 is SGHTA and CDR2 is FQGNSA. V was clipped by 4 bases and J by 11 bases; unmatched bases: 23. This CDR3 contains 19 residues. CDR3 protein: CASSSNSLTLAGGPWEQYF. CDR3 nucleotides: TGTGCCAGCAGCTCAAATTCCCTTACGCTAGCGGGAGGGCCTTGGGAGCAGTACTTC.

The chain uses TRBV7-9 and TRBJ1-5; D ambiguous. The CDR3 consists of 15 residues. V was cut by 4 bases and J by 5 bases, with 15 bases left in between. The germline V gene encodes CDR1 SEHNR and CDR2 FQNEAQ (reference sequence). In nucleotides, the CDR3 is TGTGCCAGCAGCTCAGGAGGGTATGGTTATCAGCCCCAGCATTTT. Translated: CASSSGGYGYQPQHF.

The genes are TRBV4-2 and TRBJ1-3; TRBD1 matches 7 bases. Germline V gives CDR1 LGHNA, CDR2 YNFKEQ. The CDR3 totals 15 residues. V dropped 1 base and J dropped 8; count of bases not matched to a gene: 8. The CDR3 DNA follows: TGTGCCAGCAGCCAAGGGTCTGGAGGGGGCTACACCATATATTTT. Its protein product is CASSQGSGGGYTIYF.

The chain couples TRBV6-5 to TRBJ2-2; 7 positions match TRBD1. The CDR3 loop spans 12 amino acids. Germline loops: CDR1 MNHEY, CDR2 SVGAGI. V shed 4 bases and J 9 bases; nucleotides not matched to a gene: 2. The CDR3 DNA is TGTGCCAGCAGTTCGGGACAGAGGGAGCTGTTTTTT. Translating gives CASSSGQRELFF.

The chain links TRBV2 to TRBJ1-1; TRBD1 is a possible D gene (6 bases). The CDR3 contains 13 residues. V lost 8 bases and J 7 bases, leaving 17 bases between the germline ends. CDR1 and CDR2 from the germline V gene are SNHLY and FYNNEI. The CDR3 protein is CASGSPRQVEAFF. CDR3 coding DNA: TGTGCCAGCGGAAGCCCGAGACAGGTTGAAGCTTTCTTT.

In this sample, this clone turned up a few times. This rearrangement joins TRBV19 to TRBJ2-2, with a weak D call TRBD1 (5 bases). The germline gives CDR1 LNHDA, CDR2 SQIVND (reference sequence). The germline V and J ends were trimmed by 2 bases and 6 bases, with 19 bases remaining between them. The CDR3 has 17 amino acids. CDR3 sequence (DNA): TGTGCCAGTAGTATATTCCACAGGACGGGTGGAGCCGGGGAGCTGTTTTTT. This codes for CASSIFHRTGGAGELFF.

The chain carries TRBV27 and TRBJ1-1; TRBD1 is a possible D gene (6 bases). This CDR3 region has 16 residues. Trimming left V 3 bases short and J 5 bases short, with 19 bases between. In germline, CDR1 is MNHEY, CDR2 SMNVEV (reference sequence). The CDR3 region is CASSFLGAPEGTEAFF. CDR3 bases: TGTGCCAGCAGTTTCTTGGGGGCTCCGGAAGGGACTGAAGCTTTCTTT.

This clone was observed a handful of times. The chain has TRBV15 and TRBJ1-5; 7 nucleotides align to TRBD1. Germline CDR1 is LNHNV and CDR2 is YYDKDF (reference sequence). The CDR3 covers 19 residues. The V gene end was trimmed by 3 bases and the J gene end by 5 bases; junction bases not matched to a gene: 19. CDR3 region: CATSREWALPGTEDQPQHF. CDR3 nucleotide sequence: TGTGCCACCAGCAGGGAGTGGGCGTTGCCTGGGACAGAGGATCAGCCCCAGCATTTT.

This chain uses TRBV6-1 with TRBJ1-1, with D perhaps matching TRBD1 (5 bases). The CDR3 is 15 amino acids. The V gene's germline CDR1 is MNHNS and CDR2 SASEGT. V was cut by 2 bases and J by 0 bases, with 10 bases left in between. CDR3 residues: CASSEFSGLNTEAFF. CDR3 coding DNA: TGTGCCAGCAGTGAATTCTCAGGGCTGAACACTGAAGCTTTCTTT.

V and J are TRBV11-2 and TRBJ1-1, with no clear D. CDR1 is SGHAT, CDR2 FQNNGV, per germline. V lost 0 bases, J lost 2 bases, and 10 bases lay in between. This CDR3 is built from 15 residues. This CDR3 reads CASSLETTPNTEAFF. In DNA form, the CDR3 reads TGTGCCAGCAGCTTAGAAACGACACCAAACACTGAAGCTTTCTTT.

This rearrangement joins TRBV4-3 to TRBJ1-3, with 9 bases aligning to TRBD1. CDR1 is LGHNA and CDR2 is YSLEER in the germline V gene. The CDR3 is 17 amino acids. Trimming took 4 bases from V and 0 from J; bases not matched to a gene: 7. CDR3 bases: TGCGCCAGCAGCCCAGGGACAGGGCCAAGCTCTGGAAACACCATATATTTT. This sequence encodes CASSPGTGPSSGNTIYF.

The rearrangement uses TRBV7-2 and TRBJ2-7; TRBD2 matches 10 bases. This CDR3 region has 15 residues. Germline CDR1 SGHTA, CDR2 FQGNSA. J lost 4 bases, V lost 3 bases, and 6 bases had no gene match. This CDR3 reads CASSFPSSGSYEQYF. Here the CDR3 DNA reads TGTGCCAGCAGCTTTCCGTCTAGCGGGAGTTACGAGCAGTACTTC.

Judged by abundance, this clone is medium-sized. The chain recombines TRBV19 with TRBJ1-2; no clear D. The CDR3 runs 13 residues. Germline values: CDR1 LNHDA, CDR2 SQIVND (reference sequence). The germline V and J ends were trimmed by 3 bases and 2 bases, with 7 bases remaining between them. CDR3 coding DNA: TGTGCCAGTAGTATTAACGGGAACTATGGCTACACCTTC. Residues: CASSINGNYGYTF. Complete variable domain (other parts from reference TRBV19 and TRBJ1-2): DGGITQSPKYLFRKEGQNVTLSCEQNLNHDAMYWYRQDPGQGLRLIYYSQIVNDFQKGDIAEGYSVSREKKESFPLTVTSAQKNPTAFYLCASSINGNYGYTFGSGTRLTVV.

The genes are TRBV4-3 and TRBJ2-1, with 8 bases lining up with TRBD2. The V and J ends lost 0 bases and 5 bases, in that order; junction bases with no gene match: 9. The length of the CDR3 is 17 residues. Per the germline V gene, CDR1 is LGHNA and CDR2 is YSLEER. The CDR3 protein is CASSQEPSGRVDNEQFF. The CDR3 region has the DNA TGCGCCAGCAGCCAAGAACCCAGCGGGAGAGTAGACAATGAGCAGTTCTTC.

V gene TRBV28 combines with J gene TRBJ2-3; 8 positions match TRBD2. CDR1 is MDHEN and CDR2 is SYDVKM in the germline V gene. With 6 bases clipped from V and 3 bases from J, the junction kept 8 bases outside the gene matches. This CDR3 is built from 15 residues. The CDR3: CASSRTSRGTDTQYF. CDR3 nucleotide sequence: TGTGCCAGCAGCCGGACTAGCAGAGGGACAGATACGCAGTATTTT.